This T cell receptor beta chain was captured in a study of T cells after posttransplantation cyclophosphamide. Study-wide results and limits: TRB overlap between skin or GI tissue T cells and blood was limited. Donor CD8+ memory clones often dominated recipient blood repertoires at later times. Recipient CMV seropositivity and CMV reactivation strongly tracked TRB clonality.

The repertoire was sequenced with immunoSEQ multiplex PCR; TCRdb's copy has only in-frame clones and lacks some. The sample contains roughly 30,000 clones, over 85% of which appear only once. The CDR3 is 14 amino acids. Per germline, CDR1 MNHNS and CDR2 SASEGT. Deletions cut 10 bases from V and 2 bases from J, with 18 bases between. A note on this clone: Its cognate antigen is unknown.

The V call is TRBV6-1, the J call TRBJ2-7; tentatively, D is TRBD1 (8 bases). This receptor was identified in a woman aged 40 to 50 with a blood cancer, CMV-positive, and with a related stem cell donor. Sequenced sample: PBMCs. Here the CDR3 DNA reads TGTGCCATCACTACAGGGGGAGGGCCCTACGAGCAGTACTTC. Amino acids: CAITTGGGPYEQYF.